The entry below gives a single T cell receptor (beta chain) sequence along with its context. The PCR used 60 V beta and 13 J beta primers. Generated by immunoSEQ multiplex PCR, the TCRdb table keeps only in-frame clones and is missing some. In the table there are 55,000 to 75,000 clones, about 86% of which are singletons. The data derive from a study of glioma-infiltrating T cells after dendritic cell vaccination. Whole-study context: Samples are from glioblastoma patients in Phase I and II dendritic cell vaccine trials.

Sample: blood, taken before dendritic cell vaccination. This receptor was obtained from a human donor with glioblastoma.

CDR3 residues: CASSPQPGLAGDQETQYF. The CDR3 bases are TGCGCCAGCAGCCCCCAACCGGGACTAGCGGGGGACCAAGAGACCCAGTACTTC. The chain has TRBV5-1 and TRBJ2-5; TRBD2 matches 14 bases. Germline-derived CDR1 and CDR2 are SGHRS and YFSETQ. Trimming cost V 4 bases and J 0 bases; bases outside gene matches: 8. The CDR3 length is 18 residues.